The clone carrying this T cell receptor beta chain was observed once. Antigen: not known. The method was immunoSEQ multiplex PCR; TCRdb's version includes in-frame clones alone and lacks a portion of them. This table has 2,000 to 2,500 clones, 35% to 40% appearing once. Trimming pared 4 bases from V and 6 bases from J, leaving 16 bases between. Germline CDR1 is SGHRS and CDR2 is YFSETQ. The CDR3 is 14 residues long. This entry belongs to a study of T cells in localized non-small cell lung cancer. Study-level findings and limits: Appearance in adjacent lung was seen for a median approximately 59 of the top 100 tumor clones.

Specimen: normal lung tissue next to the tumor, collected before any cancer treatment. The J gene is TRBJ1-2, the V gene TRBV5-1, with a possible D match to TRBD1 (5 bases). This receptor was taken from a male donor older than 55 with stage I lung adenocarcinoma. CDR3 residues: CASSPDSAPDGYTF. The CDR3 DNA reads TGCGCCAGCAGCCCCGACAGTGCCCCCGATGGCTACACCTTC.